This TCR beta chain comes out of a study of Ad26.COV2.S vaccination and SARS-CoV-2 variants. For the study at large: Donor was in the COV1001 Ad26.COV2.S trial arm. In the study, Ad26.COV2.S was injected intramuscularly once, or twice 56 days apart.

As to this clone: Its target is unknown.

Documented treatment: over 15 received Ad26.COV2.S at low or high dose, single or two shots; five or six received placebo; per-sample allocation not given. Sampling was done on day 63 after the first vaccine or placebo injection. Study-level findings and limits: Following vaccination, spike-specific CD8+ and CD4+ T cell responses reportedly exhibited substantial breadth. The TCR-based breadth and depth measures might underestimate overall T cell responses.

Clones were sequenced by immunoSEQ multiplex PCR, and TCRdb holds only the in-frame ones, with some missing. The sample lists approximately 480,000 clones, around 90% occurring once. CDR1 MNHEY and CDR2 SVGAGI come from the germline V gene. Trimming shortened V by 0 bases and J by 0 bases, and 9 bases separated the two germline ends. CDR3 length: 16 residues. This clonotype was obtained from a person aged 18-65 years who received the Ad26.COV2.S COVID-19 vaccine or a placebo. The chain employs TRBV6-5 and TRBJ2-1; D remains unclear. The starting material was peripheral blood, obtained in a trial of Ad26.COV2.S vaccine versus placebo. The CDR3 loop is CASSYSIIGSYNEQFF. For the CDR3, the DNA is TGTGCCAGCAGTTACTCGATCATCGGCTCCTACAATGAGCAGTTCTTC.